These T cell receptor beta chains were read from a single sample in a study of beta chain features in type 1 diabetes. TCRdb's copy holds only in-frame clones and misses some; the assay was immunoSEQ multiplex PCR. The sample yields under 950,000 clones, roughly 15% seen once. The sequenced sample consisted of naive CD4+ T cells from blood. All receptors derive from a woman younger than 30 in good health. Each CDR3 is given with its conserved first and last residue. D genes are given only for firm matches. Only part of the rows carry a size: once, few, many, or a class if the clone is expanded.

V	size	J	D	CDR3	DNA
TRBV9	-	TRBJ2-3	TRBD2	CASSVGAGVTDTQYF	TGTGCCAGCAGCGTAGGTGCGGGAGTCACAGATACGCAGTATTTT
TRBV4-3	few	TRBJ2-5	TRBD2	CASSQLAGGRVETQYF	TGCGCCAGCAGCCAACTAGCGGGAGGACGCGTAGAGACCCAGTACTTC
TRBV7-2	-	TRBJ1-1	-	CASSWAQENTEAFF	TGTGCCAGCAGCTGGGCCCAAGAAAACACTGAAGCTTTCTTT
TRBV27	few	TRBJ2-7	-	CASNQGGPLHEQYF	TGTGCCAGCAACCAAGGGGGACCCCTCCACGAGCAGTACTTC
TRBV6-6	few	TRBJ2-7	-	CASSYWDTYYEQYF	TGTGCCAGCAGTTACTGGGACACCTACTACGAGCAGTACTTC
TRBV5-1	few	TRBJ2-6	-	CASSRPGGANVLTF	TGCGCCAGCAGTCGCCCCGGTGGGGCCAACGTCCTGACTTTC
TRBV7-2	-	TRBJ2-2	-	CASSLVGTWDTGELFF	TGTGCCAGCAGCTTAGTGGGGACTTGGGACACCGGGGAGCTGTTTTTT
TRBV5-1	few	TRBJ2-3	TRBD1	CASSADRATDTQYF	TGCGCCAGCAGCGCAGACAGGGCGACAGATACGCAGTATTTT
TRBV28	-	TRBJ2-1	-	CASRGFAVAYNEQFF	TGTGCCAGCAGGGGTTTTGCGGTGGCCTACAATGAGCAGTTCTTC
TRBV27	few	TRBJ2-2	-	CASLSSALAIPGELFF	TGTGCCAGCCTATCTAGCGCCCTAGCAATCCCCGGGGAGCTGTTTTTT
TRBV14	-	TRBJ2-5	-	CASSQLGAGKETQYF	TGTGCCAGCAGCCAACTGGGGGCGGGAAAAGAGACCCAGTACTTC
TRBV14	few	TRBJ1-2	-	CASSPLTGGMDYGYTF	TGTGCCAGCAGCCCGTTGACAGGCGGTATGGACTATGGCTACACCTTC
TRBV5-1	-	TRBJ2-1	-	CASRGIPSHNEQFF	TGCGCCAGCAGAGGCATCCCATCCCACAATGAGCAGTTCTTC
TRBV7-9	few	TRBJ2-7	-	CASSRGVSRSDEQYF	TGTGCCAGCAGCCGAGGGGTCAGTAGATCGGACGAGCAGTACTTC
TRBV19	few	TRBJ1-5	TRBD1	CASSTRDRVLEPQHF	TGTGCCAGTAGTACCCGGGACAGGGTACTAGAGCCCCAGCATTTT
TRBV7-2	-	TRBJ1-5	-	CASSPDRNQPQHF	TGTGCCAGCAGCCCAGACAGAAATCAGCCCCAGCATTTT
TRBV28	few	TRBJ2-2	-	CASSFGGAGELFF	TGTGCCAGCAGTTTTGGCGGAGCGGGGGAGCTGTTTTTT
TRBV5-6	-	TRBJ2-7	-	CASSFTGQPYEQYF	TGTGCCAGCAGCTTTACAGGGCAACCCTACGAGCAGTACTTC
TRBV7-9	-	TRBJ1-1	-	CASSHWVGQRMNTEAFF	TGCGCCAGCAGCCATTGGGTCGGACAGCGAATGAACACTGAAGCTTTCTTT
TRBV6-6	-	TRBJ2-1	TRBD2	CASSLAGGNYNEQFF	TGTGCCAGCAGTTTAGCGGGAGGGAACTACAATGAGCAGTTCTTC
TRBV7-9	-	TRBJ1-4	-	CASSFRGTNEKLFF	TGTGCCAGCAGCTTTAGAGGGACTAATGAAAAACTGTTTTTT
TRBV7-3	few	TRBJ2-1	-	CASSSGPIDYNEQFF	TGTGCCAGCAGCTCGGGACCAATAGACTACAATGAGCAGTTCTTC
TRBV18	-	TRBJ1-1	-	CASSPQQADGTEAFF	TGTGCCAGCTCACCACAACAGGCAGATGGCACTGAAGCTTTCTTT
TRBV29-1	-	TRBJ2-5	-	CSVIGLLVETQYF	TGCAGCGTAATCGGCTTGCTTGTCGAGACCCAGTACTTC
TRBV9	few	TRBJ1-2	-	CASSHQRGRLDYGYTF	TGTGCCAGCAGCCATCAAAGAGGAAGGTTGGACTATGGCTACACCTTC
TRBV5-1	few	TRBJ2-1	-	CASSFGDFYNEQFF	TGCGCCAGCAGCTTTGGGGACTTCTACAATGAGCAGTTCTTC
TRBV7-9	-	TRBJ2-1	TRBD1	CASSLGQGTYNEQFF	TGTGCCAGCAGCTTAGGACAGGGAACCTACAATGAGCAGTTCTTC
TRBV5-1	-	TRBJ2-3	TRBD2	CASSLGLATDTQYF	TGCGCCAGCAGCTTGGGACTAGCCACAGATACGCAGTATTTT
TRBV9	-	TRBJ2-2	-	CASSGWTARSALNTGELFF	TGTGCCAGCAGCGGCTGGACCGCACGGTCCGCTTTAAACACCGGGGAGCTGTTTTTT
TRBV5-1	-	TRBJ2-3	-	CASSRPDGTDTQYF	TGCGCCAGCAGCCGCCCGGACGGAACAGATACGCAGTATTTT
TRBV29-1	few	TRBJ2-1	-	CSVAFRMYNEQFF	TGCAGCGTTGCATTTAGGATGTACAATGAGCAGTTCTTC
TRBV15	few	TRBJ2-7	-	CATSRDHHSGYEQYF	TGTGCCACCAGCAGAGATCACCACTCGGGCTACGAGCAGTACTTC
TRBV7-6	-	TRBJ1-1	-	CASSLGSRGTEAFF	TGTGCCAGCAGCTTAGGAAGCCGCGGGACTGAAGCTTTCTTT
TRBV18	few	TRBJ2-7	TRBD1	CASSPGQGKKEQYF	TGTGCCAGCTCACCTGGACAGGGGAAGAAGGAGCAGTACTTC
TRBV7-2	few	TRBJ2-3	-	CASSFLGPADTQYF	TGTGCCAGCAGCTTTTTGGGTCCCGCAGATACGCAGTATTTT
TRBV13	-	TRBJ1-2	TRBD1	CASSLSRGRWNGYTF	TGTGCCAGCAGCTTGAGTAGGGGGCGGTGGAATGGCTACACCTTC
TRBV19	-	TRBJ2-1	TRBD2	CASSITIGTSGIIEQFF	TGTGCCAGTAGTATCACCATCGGGACTAGCGGGATAATTGAGCAGTTCTTC
TRBV10-2	-	TRBJ2-3	-	CASSARESAQYF	TGCGCCAGCAGCGCCCGGGAGTCTGCGCAGTATTTT
TRBV6-5	-	TRBJ2-1	-	CASSYLPVAYNEQFF	TGTGCCAGCAGTTACTTGCCGGTGGCGTACAATGAGCAGTTCTTC
TRBV5-4	-	TRBJ2-2	-	CASSVELATNTGELFF	TGTGCCAGCAGCGTAGAACTAGCCACTAACACCGGGGAGCTGTTTTTT
TRBV6-5	few	TRBJ2-2	-	CASRISGANTGELFF	TGTGCCAGCAGGATTAGCGGAGCGAACACCGGGGAGCTGTTTTTT
TRBV28	-	TRBJ2-3	TRBD2	CASRWEGTDTQYF	TGTGCCAGCAGATGGGAGGGGACAGATACGCAGTATTTT
TRBV28	few	TRBJ1-5	-	CASRRTDNQPQHF	TGTGCCAGCAGGAGGACAGACAATCAGCCCCAGCATTTT